This is a list of T cell receptor beta chains from one sample in a study of T cells in Graves' hyperthyroidism and ophthalmopathy. In TCRdb, the multiplex PCR reads were re-called with MiXCR into one record per CDR3 protein. The sample lists hundreds of thousands of distinct CDR3 sequences; over 40% were seen once. The sequencing input was peripheral blood or thyroid tissue (not recorded which). The receptor set was obtained from an adult man with Graves' disease, either hyperthyroidism or ophthalmopathy (not recorded which). The CDR3 runs from the conserved cysteine through the conserved F or W. The order of the fields is D gene, CDR3 length, clone size, V gene, J gene, CDR3 protein, CDR3 DNA. A D gene is named only where the DNA matches it firmly. Part of the rows lack a size; the others show once, few, many or a class for expanded clones.

TRBD2	15	NA	TRBV5-1	TRBJ2-7	CASSSIGTSGNGQYF	TGCGCCAGCAGCTCCATTGGTACTAGCGGGAATGGGCAGTACTTC
NA	14	many	TRBV19	TRBJ1-2	CASSASGGNYGYTF	TGTGCCAGTAGTGCCTCGGGGGGCAACTATGGCTACACCTTC
NA	14	NA	TRBV7-4	TRBJ2-7	CASSRDGEDYEQYF	TGTGCCAGCAGCCGGGACGGAGAAGACTACGAGCAGTACTTC
NA	18	few	TRBV2	TRBJ1-1	CASSEAARGEWMNTEAFF	TGTGCCAGCAGTGAAGCCGCGAGGGGGGAATGGATGAACACTGAAGCTTTCTTT
TRBD2	16	few	TRBV19	TRBJ2-7	CASSPRGVAGDYEQYF	TGTGCCAGTAGTCCCCGAGGGGTAGCGGGAGACTACGAGCAGTACTTC
TRBD1	13	NA	TRBV11-2	TRBJ1-1	CASSNTGVAEAFF	TGTGCCAGCAGCAACACAGGGGTCGCTGAAGCTTTCTTT
TRBD1	18	NA	TRBV2	TRBJ1-1	CASSYSLPGTGRNTEAFF	TGTGCCAGCAGTTACTCATTACCTGGGACAGGGAGGAACACTGAAGCTTTCTTT
NA	13	many	TRBV12-3/TRBV12-4	TRBJ1-1	CASSLLSNTEAFF	TGTGCCAGCAGTCTACTCTCGAACACTGAAGCTTTCTTT
NA	16	NA	TRBV5-1	TRBJ2-7	CASSLAMVVAGYEQYF	TGCGCCAGCAGCTTGGCCATGGTTGTTGCAGGGTACGAGCAGTACTTC
NA	11	NA	TRBV19	TRBJ1-1	CASTLRREAFF	TGTGCCAGTACTTTGCGAAGAGAAGCTTTCTTT
TRBD1	16	NA	TRBV5-1	TRBJ2-5	CASRVSGQGAPETQYF	TGCGCCAGCAGAGTGTCGGGACAGGGGGCACCAGAGACCCAGTACTTC
NA	16	NA	TRBV24-1	TRBJ1-1	CATSSREEGLNTEAFF	TGTGCCACCAGCAGCCGGGAGGAGGGACTGAACACTGAAGCTTTCTTT
NA	14	many	TRBV20-1	TRBJ1-1	CSARDTGLNTEAFF	TGCAGTGCTAGAGATACGGGGCTGAACACTGAAGCTTTCTTT
TRBD1	13	NA	TRBV20-1	TRBJ1-2	CSTTGDREGGYTF	TGCAGTACTACGGGGGACAGGGAGGGAGGCTACACCTTC
TRBD2	15	NA	TRBV15	TRBJ2-7	CATSRDTSGRYEQYF	TGTGCCACCAGCAGAGATACTAGCGGGAGGTACGAGCAGTACTTC
TRBD1	11	once	TRBV6-1	TRBJ1-2	CATSKQGPATF	TGTGCCACCAGTAAACAGGGGCCCGCCACCTTC
TRBD1	15	NA	TRBV7-4	TRBJ2-7	CASSFEGQGTYEQYF	TGTGCCAGCAGCTTTGAGGGACAGGGCACCTACGAGCAGTACTTC
NA	14	NA	TRBV7-6	TRBJ1-6	CASSPDPGGSPPHF	TGTGCCAGCAGCCCCGACCCGGGAGGTTCACCCCCCCACTTT
TRBD1	14	NA	TRBV29-1	TRBJ1-2	CSGPTGGKLYGYTF	TGCAGCGGGCCCACAGGGGGCAAACTCTATGGCTACACCTTC
NA	16	NA	TRBV7-9	TRBJ1-5	CASSFSGDSSYQPQHF	TGTGCCAGCAGCTTTTCGGGGGATTCGTCTTATCAGCCCCAGCATTTT
TRBD2	16	NA	TRBV7-2	TRBJ2-7	CASREGLAGDTYEQYF	TGTGCCAGCAGGGAGGGACTAGCAGGCGATACCTACGAGCAGTACTTC
TRBD2	17	few	TRBV5-6	TRBJ2-5	CASSTMLAGVKVETQYF	TGTGCCAGCAGCACCATGCTAGCGGGGGTAAAGGTGGAGACCCAGTACTTC
NA	13	few	TRBV12-3/TRBV12-4	TRBJ1-5	CASSTTTNQPQHF	TGTGCCAGCAGTACAACGACCAATCAGCCCCAGCATTTT
NA	11	NA	TRBV29-1	TRBJ2-5	CSGGSWETQYF	TGCAGCGGGGGATCGTGGGAGACCCAGTACTTC
TRBD1	16	few	TRBV7-6	TRBJ1-1	CASSSENGQGGTEAFF	TGTGCCAGCAGCTCAGAAAATGGACAGGGCGGCACTGAAGCTTTCTTT
TRBD2	14	NA	TRBV20-1	TRBJ2-5	CSARDRGVQETQYF	TGCAGTGCTAGAGATCGGGGGGTGCAAGAGACCCAGTACTTC
TRBD2	14	few	TRBV25-1	TRBJ2-2	CASQRSGRIGELFF	TGTGCCAGCCAACGCAGCGGGAGGATCGGGGAGCTGTTTTTT
NA	14	many	TRBV2	TRBJ2-5	CASRIGRLQETQYF	TGTGCCAGCAGGATAGGTCGGCTCCAAGAGACCCAGTACTTC
TRBD1	11	NA	TRBV5-4	TRBJ2-2	CASSLEGALFF	TGTGCCAGCAGCTTAGAGGGGGCGCTGTTTTTT
NA	13	NA	TRBV25-1	TRBJ1-2	CASSEIAGYGYTF	TGTGCCAGCAGTGAAATCGCAGGCTATGGCTACACCTTC
NA	15	once	TRBV11-1	TRBJ2-7	CAWSVQEGFSYEQYF	TGTGCCTGGAGTGTACAGGAAGGATTCTCCTACGAGCAGTACTTC
NA	13	many	TRBV7-8	TRBJ1-6	CASSLMGGSPLHF	TGTGCCAGCAGCTTAATGGGGGGGTCACCCCTCCACTTT
TRBD1	17	many	TRBV25-1	TRBJ1-1	CASIGASGRGMNTEAFF	TGTGCCAGCATCGGTGCATCGGGCAGGGGGATGAACACTGAAGCTTTCTTT